The source of this T cell receptor beta chain is a study of cytomegalovirus exposure and HLA in healthy donors. Study findings and constraints: TCR association rates varied by HLA locus in a later analysis, with DRB1 highest and HLA-C lowest. Accurate HLA-A and HLA-B prediction from TCR beta sequences was reported for most subjects. The likely explanation for a cluster of highly shared sequence variants was sequencing artifact. The number of N-insertions in an Asian-associated ancestry cluster was reportedly below the roughly 620-donor mean in a later analysis.

Notes on this clone: Its target is unknown. Other DNA sequences in the same sample also yield this CDR3.

The CDR3 has 15 amino acids. J was trimmed by 7 bases and V by 4 bases; bases with no gene match: 10. Germline V gene lookup returns CDR1 SGHRS and CDR2 YFSETQ. The PCR contained 60 Vbeta and 13 Jbeta primers. Profiled with immunoSEQ multiplex PCR; TCRdb holds only in-frame clones, not every one. The repertoire holds around 170,000 clones, about 78% seen once, with 5.7% in the top ten. The V gene is TRBV5-1, the J gene TRBJ1-2; 10 bases map to TRBD1. Sequencing was done on a sample of PBMCs. This TCR came from a man aged 35 to 55 in good health and CMV-seronegative. The CDR3 DNA sequence: TGCGCCAGCAGCCTGAACGGACAGGGGGATTTTGGCTACACCTTC. Translated, it gives CASSLNGQGDFGYTF.